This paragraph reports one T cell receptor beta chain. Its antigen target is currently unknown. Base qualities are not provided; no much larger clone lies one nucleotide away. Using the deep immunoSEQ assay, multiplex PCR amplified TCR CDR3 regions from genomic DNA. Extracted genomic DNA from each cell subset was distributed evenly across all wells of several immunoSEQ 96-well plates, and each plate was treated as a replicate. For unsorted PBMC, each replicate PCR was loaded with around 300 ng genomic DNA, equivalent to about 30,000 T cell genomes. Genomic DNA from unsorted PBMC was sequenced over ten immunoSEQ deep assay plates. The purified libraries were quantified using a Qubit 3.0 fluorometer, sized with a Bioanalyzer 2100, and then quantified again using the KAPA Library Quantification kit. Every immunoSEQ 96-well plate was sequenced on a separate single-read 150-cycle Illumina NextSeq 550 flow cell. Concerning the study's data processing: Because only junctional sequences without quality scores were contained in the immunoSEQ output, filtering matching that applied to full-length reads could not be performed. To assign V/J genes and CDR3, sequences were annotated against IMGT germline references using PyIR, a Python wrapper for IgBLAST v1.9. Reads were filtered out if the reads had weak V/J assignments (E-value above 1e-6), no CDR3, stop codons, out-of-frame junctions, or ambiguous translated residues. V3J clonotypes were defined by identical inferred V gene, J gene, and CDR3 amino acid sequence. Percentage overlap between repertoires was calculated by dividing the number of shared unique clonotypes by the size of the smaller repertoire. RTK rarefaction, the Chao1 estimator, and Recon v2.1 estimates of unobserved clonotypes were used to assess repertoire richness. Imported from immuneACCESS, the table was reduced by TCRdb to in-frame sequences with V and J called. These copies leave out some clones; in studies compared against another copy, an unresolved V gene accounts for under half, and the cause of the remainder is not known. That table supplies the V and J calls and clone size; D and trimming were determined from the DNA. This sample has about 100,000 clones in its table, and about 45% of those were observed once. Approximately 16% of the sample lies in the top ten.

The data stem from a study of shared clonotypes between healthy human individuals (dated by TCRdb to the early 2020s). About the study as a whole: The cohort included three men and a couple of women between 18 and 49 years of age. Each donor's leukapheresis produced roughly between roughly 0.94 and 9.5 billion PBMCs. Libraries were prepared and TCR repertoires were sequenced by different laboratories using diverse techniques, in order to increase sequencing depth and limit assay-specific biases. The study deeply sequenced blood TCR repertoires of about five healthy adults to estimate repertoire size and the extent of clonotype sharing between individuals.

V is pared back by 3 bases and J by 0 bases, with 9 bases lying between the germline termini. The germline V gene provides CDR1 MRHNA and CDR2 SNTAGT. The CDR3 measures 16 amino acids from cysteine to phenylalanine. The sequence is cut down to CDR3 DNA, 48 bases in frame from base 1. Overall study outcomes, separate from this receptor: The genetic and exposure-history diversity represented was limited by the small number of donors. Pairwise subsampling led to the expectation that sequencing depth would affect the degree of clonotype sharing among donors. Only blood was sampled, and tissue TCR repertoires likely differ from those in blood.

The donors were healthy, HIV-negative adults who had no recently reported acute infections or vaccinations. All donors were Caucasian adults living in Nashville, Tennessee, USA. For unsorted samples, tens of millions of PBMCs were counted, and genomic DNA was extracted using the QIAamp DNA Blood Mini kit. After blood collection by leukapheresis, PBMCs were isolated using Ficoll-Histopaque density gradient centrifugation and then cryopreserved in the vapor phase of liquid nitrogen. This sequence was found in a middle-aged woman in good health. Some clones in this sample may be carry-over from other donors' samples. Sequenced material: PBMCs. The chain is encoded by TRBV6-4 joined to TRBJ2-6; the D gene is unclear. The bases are TGTGCCAGCAGTGATGATGGGGTCTCTGGGGCCAACGTCCTGACTTTC. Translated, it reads CASSDDGVSGANVLTF.